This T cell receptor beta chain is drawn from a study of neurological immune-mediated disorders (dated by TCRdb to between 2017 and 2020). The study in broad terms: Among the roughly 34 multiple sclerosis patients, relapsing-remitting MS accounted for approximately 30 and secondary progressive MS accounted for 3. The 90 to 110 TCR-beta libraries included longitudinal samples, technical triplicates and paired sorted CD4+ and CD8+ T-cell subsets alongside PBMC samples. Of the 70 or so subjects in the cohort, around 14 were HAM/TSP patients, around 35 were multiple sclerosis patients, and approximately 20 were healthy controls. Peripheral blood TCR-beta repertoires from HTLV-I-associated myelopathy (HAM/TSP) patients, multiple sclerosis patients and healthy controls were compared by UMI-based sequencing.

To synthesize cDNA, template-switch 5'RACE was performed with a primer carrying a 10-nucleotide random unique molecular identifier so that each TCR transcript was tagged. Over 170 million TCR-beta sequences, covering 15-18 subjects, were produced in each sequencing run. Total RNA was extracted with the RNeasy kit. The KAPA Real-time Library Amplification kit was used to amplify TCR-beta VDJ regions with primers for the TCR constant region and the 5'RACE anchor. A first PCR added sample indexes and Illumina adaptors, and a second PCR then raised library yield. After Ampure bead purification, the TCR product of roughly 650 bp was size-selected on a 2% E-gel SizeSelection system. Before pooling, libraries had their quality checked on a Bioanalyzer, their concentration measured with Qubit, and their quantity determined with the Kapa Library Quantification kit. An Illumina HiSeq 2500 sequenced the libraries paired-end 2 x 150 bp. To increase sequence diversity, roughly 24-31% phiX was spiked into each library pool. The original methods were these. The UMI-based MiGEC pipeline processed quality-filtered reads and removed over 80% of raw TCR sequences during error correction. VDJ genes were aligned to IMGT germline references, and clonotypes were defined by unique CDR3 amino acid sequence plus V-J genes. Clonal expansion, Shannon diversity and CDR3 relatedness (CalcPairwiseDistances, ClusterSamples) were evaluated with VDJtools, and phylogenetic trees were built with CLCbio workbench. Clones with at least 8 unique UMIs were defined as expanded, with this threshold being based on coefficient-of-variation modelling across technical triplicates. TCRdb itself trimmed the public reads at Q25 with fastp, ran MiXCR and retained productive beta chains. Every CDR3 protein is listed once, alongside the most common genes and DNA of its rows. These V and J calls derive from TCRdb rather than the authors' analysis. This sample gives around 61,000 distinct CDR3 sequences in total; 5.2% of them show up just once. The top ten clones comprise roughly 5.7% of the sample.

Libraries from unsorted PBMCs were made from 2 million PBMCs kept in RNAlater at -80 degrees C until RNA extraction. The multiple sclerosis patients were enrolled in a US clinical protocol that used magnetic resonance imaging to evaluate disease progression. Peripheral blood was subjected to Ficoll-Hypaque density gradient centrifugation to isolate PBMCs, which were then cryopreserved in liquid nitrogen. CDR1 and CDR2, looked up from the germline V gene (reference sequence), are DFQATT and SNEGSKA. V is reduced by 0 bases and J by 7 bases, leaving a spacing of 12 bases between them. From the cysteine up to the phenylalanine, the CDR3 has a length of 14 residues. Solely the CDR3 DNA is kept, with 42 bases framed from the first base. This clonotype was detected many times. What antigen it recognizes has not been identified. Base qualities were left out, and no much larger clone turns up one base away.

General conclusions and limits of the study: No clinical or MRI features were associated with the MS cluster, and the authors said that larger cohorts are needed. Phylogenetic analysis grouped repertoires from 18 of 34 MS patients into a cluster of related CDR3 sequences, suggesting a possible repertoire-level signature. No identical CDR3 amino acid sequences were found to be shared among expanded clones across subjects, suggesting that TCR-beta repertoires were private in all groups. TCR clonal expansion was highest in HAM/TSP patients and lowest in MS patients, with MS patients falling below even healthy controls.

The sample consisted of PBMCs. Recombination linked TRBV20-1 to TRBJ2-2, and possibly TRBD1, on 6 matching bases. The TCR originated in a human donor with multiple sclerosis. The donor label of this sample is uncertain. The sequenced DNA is TGCAGTGCTAGAGATCCCCAGGGGAGCGGGGAGCTGTTTTTT. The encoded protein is CSARDPQGSGELFF.